Included here is one TCR beta chain sequence, with context. The antigen is undetermined. Time point: cycle 4 day 1 (C4D1), after 5 to 7 weeks of nivolumab. Every patient was affected by relapse after autologous stem cell transplantation, while exposure to brentuximab vedotin was not uniform. CD8+ T cell isolation from thawed PBMCs was performed by magnetic negative selection. Best outcomes ranged across complete response, partial response and progressive disease. The V and J ends lost 4 bases and 7 bases, in that order; junction bases with no gene match: 20. Germline CDR1 and CDR2: SGHDT and YYEEEE. CDR3 length: 18 amino acids. This table comes from immunoSEQ multiplex PCR, and its TCRdb copy is limited to in-frame clones, with some not included. The sample contains about 15,000 clones, approximately 88% of which appear only once. This sample is drawn from a study of PD-1 blockade in classical Hodgkin lymphoma.

General study points: Newly diagnosed patients were said to have less baseline TCR diversity than healthy donors did.

The chain couples TRBV5-6 to TRBJ2-1, with TRBD2 matching 7 bases. The source was CD8+ T cells from blood, collected before the fourth cycle of nivolumab. The receptor comes from a human donor with classical Hodgkin lymphoma. The CDR3 reads CASSGTLIREDPWNEQFF. The CDR3 DNA sequence: TGTGCCAGCAGCGGAACTTTAATTCGGGAGGACCCTTGGAATGAGCAGTTCTTC.